The 2 T cell receptor beta chains in this list originate from one sample, sequenced in a study of blood T cell repertoires in COVID-19. TCRdb keeps only in-frame clones here, not all; method: immunoSEQ multiplex PCR. This table holds approximately 200,000 clones, about nine tenths found once. Sample: PBMCs or T cells enriched from blood (not recorded which). These receptors all come from a woman under 40 who had recovered from COVID-19.

V gene TRBV5-1 combines with J gene TRBJ2-7; TRBD1 aligns across 10 bases. This CDR3 has 14 amino acids. Germline CDR1 reads SGHRS; CDR2 reads YFSETQ. Trimming at V came to 0 bases and at J to 6 bases, leaving 3 bases not matched to a gene. CDR3: CASSLGGQGLEQYF. The CDR3 DNA follows: TGCGCCAGCAGCTTGGGGGGACAGGGGCTCGAGCAGTACTTC.

This sequence joins TRBV19 and TRBJ1-2, with D unclear. Looked up from germline, CDR1 is LNHDA and CDR2 is SQIVND (reference sequence). CDR3 length: 13 amino acids. The V and J ends lost 5 bases and 3 bases respectively, with 10 bases between them. The CDR3 nucleotides are TGTGCCAGTAGTCCCAGGTGGCACTATGGCTACACCTTC. Its protein product is CASSPRWHYGYTF.